Listed below are T cell receptor beta chains from one sample, sequenced in a study of T cells in Graves' hyperthyroidism and ophthalmopathy. TCRdb redid the calling of the multiplex PCR reads with MiXCR, one entry per CDR3 protein. In the table there are some 720,000 distinct CDR3 sequences, about a sixth of which are singletons. The sequenced sample consisted of blood. The receptors derive from a man younger than 35 with Graves' hyperthyroidism. Each CDR3 is given with its conserved first and last residue. The order of the fields is J gene, D gene, V gene, clone size, CDR3 protein, CDR3 DNA. The D gene is left open where the match is weak. The size entry is marked missing in some rows and otherwise reads once, few, many or a size class.

>TRBJ2-7|NA|TRBV6-1|NA
CASSEGSGGHYYEQYF
TGTGCCAGCAGTGAAGGGTCGGGGGGACATTACTACGAGCAGTACTTC
>TRBJ1-1|NA|TRBV28|many
CASSLNLSPNTEAFF
TGTGCCAGCAGTTTAAATCTGTCTCCGAACACTGAAGCTTTCTTT
>TRBJ2-7|NA|TRBV7-2|NA
CASSHGLEKQYF
TGTGCCAGTAGTCATGGGCTGGAGAAGCAGTACTTC
>TRBJ1-5|NA|TRBV7-9|few
CASSVTGQPQHF
TGTGCCAGCAGCGTAACAGGTCAGCCCCAGCATTTT
>TRBJ1-2|TRBD1|TRBV11-2|NA
CASSQGVATRRGGYTF
TGTGCCAGCAGCCAGGGGGTAGCGACCCGGCGGGGTGGCTACACCTTC
>TRBJ2-7|TRBD1|TRBV15|many
CATSISWDRAFEQYF
TGTGCCACCAGCATCAGCTGGGACAGGGCATTCGAGCAGTACTTC
>TRBJ2-1|TRBD2|TRBV4-2|many
CASNKAGGPLVEQFF
TGTGCCAGCAACAAAGCGGGAGGGCCTTTAGTCGAGCAGTTCTTC
>TRBJ2-7|NA|TRBV10-3|few
CAISGDLNEQYF
TGTGCCATCAGTGGAGACCTGAACGAGCAGTACTTC
>TRBJ1-1|TRBD1|TRBV28|many
CASSAGGDTEAFF
TGTGCCAGCAGTGCAGGGGGCGACACTGAAGCTTTCTTT
>TRBJ1-2|NA|TRBV4-3|NA
CASSQADRQYYGYTF
TGCGCCAGCAGCCAAGCCGACAGGCAATACTATGGCTACACCTTC
>TRBJ2-7|NA|TRBV11-2|many
CASSSLEGGYEQYF
TGTGCCAGCAGCTCCTTGGAGGGGGGGTACGAGCAGTACTTC
>TRBJ1-2|NA|TRBV10-3|NA
CASTRDQRDYGYTF
TGTGCCTCAACGAGGGACCAACGGGACTATGGCTACACCTTC
>TRBJ1-2|TRBD1|TRBV9|few
CASSGTGTGYGYTF
TGTGCCAGCAGCGGGACCGGGACAGGGTATGGCTACACCTTC
>TRBJ2-5|TRBD1|TRBV19|NA
CASSIGTGPETQYF
TGTGCCAGTAGTATAGGGACAGGGCCAGAGACCCAGTACTTC
>TRBJ2-7|NA|TRBV10-3|NA
CTISEGQGSEQYF
TGTACCATCAGTGAGGGCCAGGGTTCCGAGCAGTACTTC
>TRBJ2-5|TRBD2|TRBV11-1|few
CASSLDSREVQETQYF
TGTGCCAGCAGCTTAGACTCGCGGGAGGTCCAAGAGACCCAGTACTTC
>TRBJ2-3|NA|TRBV7-2|few
CASSLRQASTDTQYF
TGTGCCAGCAGCCTTCGGCAGGCTAGCACAGATACGCAGTATTTT
>TRBJ2-3|NA|TRBV29-1|NA
CSGGTDTQYF
TGCAGCGGGGGCACAGATACGCAGTATTTT
>TRBJ2-1|TRBD1|TRBV19|few
CASSISGTGRQNEQFF
TGTGCCAGTAGTATCTCCGGGACAGGGCGACAAAATGAGCAGTTCTTC
>TRBJ2-3|NA|TRBV7-3|NA
CASSLPRGAQYF
TGTGCCAGCAGCTTACCTCGCGGAGCGCAGTATTTT
>TRBJ1-6|NA|TRBV7-8|NA
CASSLVVVDNSPLHF
TGTGCCAGCAGCTTAGTGGTGGTAGACAATTCACCCCTCCACTTT
>TRBJ1-5|NA|TRBV6-5|few
CASSLQGVHSNQPQHF
TGTGCCAGCAGTCTCCAGGGAGTACATAGCAATCAGCCCCAGCATTTT
>TRBJ1-5|NA|TRBV12-3/TRBV12-4|NA
CASSFIESNQPQHF
TGTGCCAGCAGTTTCATAGAGAGCAATCAGCCCCAGCATTTT
>TRBJ2-4|TRBD1|TRBV6-1|many
CASSVLGQEAKNIQYF
TGTGCCAGCAGTGTCCTCGGACAGGAGGCCAAAAACATTCAGTACTTC
>TRBJ2-1|NA|TRBV6-2/TRBV6-3|NA
CASSGLRGGGTYNEQFF
TGTGCCAGCAGTGGACTCAGGGGCGGGGGTACCTACAATGAGCAGTTCTTC
>TRBJ1-5|NA|TRBV19|NA
CASSTHRAQPQHF
TGTGCCAGTAGTACCCACAGGGCTCAGCCCCAGCATTTT
>TRBJ2-7|TRBD2|TRBV6-1|many
CASRPTSGRVYEQYF
TGTGCCAGCAGACCGACTAGCGGGAGGGTGTACGAGCAGTACTTC
>TRBJ2-7|NA|TRBV20-1|many
CSASPSSYEQYF
TGCAGTGCTAGCCCTAGCTCCTACGAGCAGTACTTC
>TRBJ2-2|TRBD2|TRBV7-2|few
CASYVAGGPPGELFF
TGTGCCAGCTATGTAGCGGGAGGGCCCCCCGGGGAGCTGTTTTTT
>TRBJ1-2|NA|TRBV7-9|NA
CASSLVGKNYGYTF
TGTGCCAGCAGCCTCGTTGGCAAAAACTATGGCTACACCTTC
>TRBJ2-1|NA|TRBV6-1|many
CASSAYSYNEQFF
TGTGCCAGCAGTGCCTATTCCTACAATGAGCAGTTCTTC
>TRBJ2-1|NA|TRBV7-9|few
CASSPEHNEQFF
TGTGCCAGCAGCCCTGAGCACAATGAGCAGTTCTTC
>TRBJ2-5|TRBD1|TRBV11-2|NA
CASSFRGQEETQYF
TGTGCCAGCAGCTTTAGAGGACAGGAAGAGACCCAGTACTTC
>TRBJ2-5|NA|TRBV6-2/TRBV6-3|few
CASSPGRFGETQYF
TGTGCCAGCAGTCCGGGGCGCTTTGGGGAGACCCAGTACTTC
>TRBJ1-1|NA|TRBV19|few
CATLPGPMNTEAFF
TGTGCCACTCTCCCAGGGCCCATGAACACTGAAGCTTTCTTT
>TRBJ1-4|NA|TRBV27|few
CASGTVLATNEKLFF
TGTGCCAGCGGAACAGTACTGGCAACTAATGAAAAACTGTTTTTT
>TRBJ1-1|TRBD1|TRBV29-1|few
CSVEPKTGVGTEAFF
TGCAGCGTTGAACCCAAGACAGGGGTGGGCACTGAAGCTTTCTTT
>TRBJ2-1|TRBD2|TRBV7-9|many
CASSLVSGGRRNEQFF
TGTGCCAGCAGCTTAGTAAGCGGGGGGCGTCGAAATGAGCAGTTCTTC
>TRBJ2-2|NA|TRBV6-1|many
CASSPEPLTGELFF
TGTGCCAGCAGTCCGGAACCCCTAACCGGGGAGCTGTTTTTT
>TRBJ2-6|NA|TRBV28|many
CASRPGFGANVLTF
TGTGCCAGCAGACCCGGGTTTGGGGCCAACGTCCTGACTTTC
>TRBJ2-5|NA|TRBV20-1|many
CSASEGQETQYF
TGCAGTGCTAGCGAGGGGCAAGAGACCCAGTACTTC
>TRBJ2-7|TRBD2|TRBV10-2|many
CASSSERLAGPTYEQYF
TGCGCCAGCAGCTCCGAGAGACTAGCGGGACCCACCTACGAGCAGTACTTC
>TRBJ2-3|TRBD1|TRBV7-9|NA
CASGTPSGGDADTQYF
TGTGCCAGCGGTACTCCATCAGGGGGCGACGCAGATACGCAGTATTTT
>TRBJ2-1|NA|TRBV7-6|many
CASSGPGGASYNEQFF
TGTGCCAGCAGCGGACCTGGAGGGGCGTCCTACAATGAGCAGTTCTTC
>TRBJ2-3|TRBD2|TRBV30|many
CAWSLGLAEADTQYF
TGTGCCTGGAGTTTAGGACTAGCGGAGGCAGATACGCAGTATTTT
>TRBJ2-2|TRBD2|TRBV7-2|many
CASSLGLAGVPGELFF
TGTGCCAGCAGCCTGGGACTAGCGGGAGTACCCGGGGAGCTGTTTTTT
>TRBJ2-1|NA|TRBV7-9|many
CASSLGGHNEQFF
TGTGCCAGCAGTTTGGGCGGCCACAATGAGCAGTTCTTC
>TRBJ2-7|NA|TRBV6-1|few
CASTPRRDVFYEQYF
TGTGCCAGCACTCCAAGGCGGGACGTCTTCTACGAGCAGTACTTC
>TRBJ2-1|TRBD2|TRBV12-3/TRBV12-4|many
CASSWGGRLNEQFF
TGTGCCAGCAGTTGGGGCGGGAGACTCAATGAGCAGTTCTTC
>TRBJ1-2|TRBD1|TRBV6-1|NA
CASNPRQGAHYGYIF
TGTGCCAGCAACCCTCGACAGGGGGCTCACTATGGCTACATCTTC